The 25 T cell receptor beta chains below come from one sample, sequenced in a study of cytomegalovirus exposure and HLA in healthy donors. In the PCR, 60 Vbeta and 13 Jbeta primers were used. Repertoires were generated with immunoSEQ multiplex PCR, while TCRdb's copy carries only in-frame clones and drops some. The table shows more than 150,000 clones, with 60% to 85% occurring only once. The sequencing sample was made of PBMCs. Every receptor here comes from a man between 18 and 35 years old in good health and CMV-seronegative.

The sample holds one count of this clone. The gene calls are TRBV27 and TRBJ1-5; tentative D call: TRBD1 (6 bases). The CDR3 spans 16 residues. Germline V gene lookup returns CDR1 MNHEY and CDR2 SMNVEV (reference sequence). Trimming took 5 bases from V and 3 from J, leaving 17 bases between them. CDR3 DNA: TGTGCCAGCAGTCCCTACGAGGGGGGGGTCAATCAGCCCCAGCATTTT. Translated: CASSPYEGGVNQPQHF.

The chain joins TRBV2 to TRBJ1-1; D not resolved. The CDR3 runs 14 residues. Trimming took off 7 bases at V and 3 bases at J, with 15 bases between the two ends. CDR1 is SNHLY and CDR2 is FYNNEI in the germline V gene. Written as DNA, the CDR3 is TGTGCCAGCAAAGTTAGCCCCAAGGACACTGAAGCTTTCTTT. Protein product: CASKVSPKDTEAFF.

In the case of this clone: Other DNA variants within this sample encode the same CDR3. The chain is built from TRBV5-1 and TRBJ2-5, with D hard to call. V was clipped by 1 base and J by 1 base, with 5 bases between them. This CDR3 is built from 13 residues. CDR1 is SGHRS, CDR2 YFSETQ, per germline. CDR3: CASSLPSQETQYF. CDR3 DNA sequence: TGCGCCAGCAGCTTGCCCTCCCAAGAGACCCAGTACTTC.

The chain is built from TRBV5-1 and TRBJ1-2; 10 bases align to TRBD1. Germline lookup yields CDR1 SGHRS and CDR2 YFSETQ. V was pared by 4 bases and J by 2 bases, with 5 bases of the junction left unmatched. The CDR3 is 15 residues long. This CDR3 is CASSLTGGDNYGYTF. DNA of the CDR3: TGCGCCAGCAGCCTGACAGGGGGCGACAACTATGGCTACACCTTC.

The chain's CDR3 is CASSPRRATLGNEQFF. As DNA, the CDR3 is TGTGCCAGCAGCCCAAGGAGGGCTACCTTGGGAAATGAGCAGTTCTTC. J is TRBJ2-1 and V is TRBV7-2; perhaps TRBD2 as D (6 bases). The length of the CDR3 is 16 residues. Between the trimmed V and J ends, which lost 5 bases and 7 bases, there was a span of 21 bases. The V gene's germline CDR1 is SGHTA and CDR2 FQGNSA. The full variable domain, in which reference TRBV7-2 and TRBJ2-1 provide the parts outside the CDR3, is GAGVSQSPSNKVTEKGKDVELRCDPISGHTALYWYRQSLGQGLEFLIYFQGNSAPDKSGLPSDRFSAERTGGSVSTLTIQRTQQEDSAVYLCASSPRRATLGNEQFFGPGTRLTVL.

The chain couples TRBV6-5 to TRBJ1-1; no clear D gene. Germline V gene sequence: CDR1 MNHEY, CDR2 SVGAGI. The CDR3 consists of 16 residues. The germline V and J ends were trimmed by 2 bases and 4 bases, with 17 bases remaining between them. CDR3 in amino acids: CASSYTTLRPGTEAFF. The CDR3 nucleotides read TGTGCCAGCAGTTACACGACATTAAGACCTGGCACTGAAGCTTTCTTT.

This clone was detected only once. The CDR3 loop reads CAISDSRGGGNTIYF. The CDR3 DNA sequence: TGTGCCATCAGTGACTCCCGGGGGGGAGGAAACACCATATATTTT. The V and J genes are TRBV10-3 and TRBJ1-3; D perhaps matches TRBD1 (5 bases). Trimming stripped 3 bases from V and 4 bases from J, with 13 bases between. CDR3 size: 15 residues. In germline, CDR1 is ENHRY, CDR2 SYGVKD.

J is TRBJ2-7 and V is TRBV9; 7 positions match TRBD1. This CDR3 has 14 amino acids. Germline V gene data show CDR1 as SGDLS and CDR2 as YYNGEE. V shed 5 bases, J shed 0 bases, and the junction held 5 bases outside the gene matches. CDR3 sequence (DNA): TGTGCCAGCAGGGACAGGCCTCCCTCCTACGAGCAGTACTTC. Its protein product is CASRDRPPSYEQYF.

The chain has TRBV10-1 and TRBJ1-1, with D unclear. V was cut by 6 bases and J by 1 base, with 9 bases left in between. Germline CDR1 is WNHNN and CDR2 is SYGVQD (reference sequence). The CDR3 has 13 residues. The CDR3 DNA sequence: TGCGCCAGCAGCCCGGCGGGGAACACTGAAGCTTTCTTT. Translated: CASSPAGNTEAFF.

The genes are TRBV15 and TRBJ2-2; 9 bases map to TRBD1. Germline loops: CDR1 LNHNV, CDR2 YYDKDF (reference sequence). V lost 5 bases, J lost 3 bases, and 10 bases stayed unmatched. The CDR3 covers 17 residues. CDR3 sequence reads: CATSWTQGARDTGELFF. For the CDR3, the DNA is TGTGCCACCAGCTGGACACAGGGGGCGAGGGACACCGGGGAGCTGTTTTTT.

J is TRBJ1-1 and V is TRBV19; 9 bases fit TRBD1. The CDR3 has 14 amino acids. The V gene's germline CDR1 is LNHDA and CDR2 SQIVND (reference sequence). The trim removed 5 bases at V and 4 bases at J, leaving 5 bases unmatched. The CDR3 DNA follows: TGTGCCAGTAGTCCTTGGACAGGGGTCACTGAAGCTTTCTTT. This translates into CASSPWTGVTEAFF.

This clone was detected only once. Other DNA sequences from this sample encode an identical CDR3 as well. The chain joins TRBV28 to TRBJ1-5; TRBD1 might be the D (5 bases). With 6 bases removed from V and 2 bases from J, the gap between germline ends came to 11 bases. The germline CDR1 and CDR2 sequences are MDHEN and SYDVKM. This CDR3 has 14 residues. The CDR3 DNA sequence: TGTGCCAGCAGCCTTACAGGAGGCAATCAGCCCCAGCATTTT. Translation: CASSLTGGNQPQHF. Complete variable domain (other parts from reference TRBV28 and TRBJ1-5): DVKVTQSSRYLVKRTGEKVFLECVQDMDHENMFWYRQDPGLGLRLIYFSYDVKMKEKGDIPEGYSVSREKKERFSLILESASTNQTSMYLCASSLTGGNQPQHFGDGTRLSIL.

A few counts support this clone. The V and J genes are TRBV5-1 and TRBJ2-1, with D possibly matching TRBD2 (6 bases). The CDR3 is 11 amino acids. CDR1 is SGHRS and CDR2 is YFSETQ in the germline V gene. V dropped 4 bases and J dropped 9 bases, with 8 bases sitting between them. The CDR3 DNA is TGCGCCAGCAGCGGAGGGATTGAGCAGTTCTTC. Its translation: CASSGGIEQFF.

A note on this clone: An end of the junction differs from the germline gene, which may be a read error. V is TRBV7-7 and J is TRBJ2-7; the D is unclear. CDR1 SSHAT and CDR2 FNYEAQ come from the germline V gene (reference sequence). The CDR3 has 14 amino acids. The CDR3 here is CASSLSLTSYEQYF. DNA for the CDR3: TGTGCTAGCAGCTTAAGCCTAACCTCCTACGAGCAGTACTTC.

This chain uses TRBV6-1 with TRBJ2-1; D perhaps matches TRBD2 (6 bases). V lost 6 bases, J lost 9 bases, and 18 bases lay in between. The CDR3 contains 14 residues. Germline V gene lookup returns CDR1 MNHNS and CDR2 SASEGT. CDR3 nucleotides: TGTGCCAGCAGCCTGGGACTTTCGAGCGGTGAGCAGTTCTTC. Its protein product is CASSLGLSSGEQFF.

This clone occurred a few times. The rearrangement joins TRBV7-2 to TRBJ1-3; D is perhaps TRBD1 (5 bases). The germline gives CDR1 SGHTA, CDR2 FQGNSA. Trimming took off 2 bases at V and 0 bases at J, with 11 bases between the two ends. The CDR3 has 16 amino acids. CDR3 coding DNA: TGTGCCAGCAGCTTACAAGGGACTTACTCTGGAAACACCATATATTTT. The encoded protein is CASSLQGTYSGNTIYF.

The CDR3 reads CASNRVGLAGPEQYF. Here the CDR3 DNA reads TGTGCCAGCAACCGTGTGGGGCTAGCGGGACCTGAGCAGTACTTC. The chain joins TRBV7-9 to TRBJ2-7, with 9 positions matching TRBD2. V lost 7 bases, J lost 7 bases, and 14 bases stayed unmatched. Germline V gene sequence: CDR1 SEHNR, CDR2 FQNEAQ (reference sequence). This CDR3 comprises 15 residues. Looking up the rest from reference TRBV7-9 and TRBJ2-7 gives the full variable domain: DTGVSQNPRHKITKRGQNVTFRCDPISEHNRLYWYRQTLGQGPEFLTYFQNEAQLEKSRLLSDRFSAERPKGSFSTLEIQRTEQGDSAMYLCASNRVGLAGPEQYFGPGTRLTVT.

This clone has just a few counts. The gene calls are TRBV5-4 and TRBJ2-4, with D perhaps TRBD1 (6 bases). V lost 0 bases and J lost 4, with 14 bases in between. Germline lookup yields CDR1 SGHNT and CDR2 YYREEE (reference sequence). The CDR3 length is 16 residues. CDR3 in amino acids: CASSLEVSDSKNIQYF. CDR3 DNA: TGTGCCAGCAGCTTGGAAGTTTCGGACAGTAAAAACATTCAGTACTTC.

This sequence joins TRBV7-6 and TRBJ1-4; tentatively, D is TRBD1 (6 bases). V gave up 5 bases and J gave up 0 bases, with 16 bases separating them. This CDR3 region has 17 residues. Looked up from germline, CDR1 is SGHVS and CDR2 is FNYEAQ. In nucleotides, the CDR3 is TGTGCCAGCAGCCCGATGGGGGGGGCATCAACTAATGAAAAACTGTTTTTT. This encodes CASSPMGGASTNEKLFF.

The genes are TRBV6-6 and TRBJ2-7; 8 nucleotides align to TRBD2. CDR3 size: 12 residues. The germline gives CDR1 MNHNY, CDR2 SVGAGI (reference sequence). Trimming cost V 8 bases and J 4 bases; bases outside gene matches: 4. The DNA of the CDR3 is TGTGCCAGCGGGCGGGGGGCTTACGAGCAGTACTTC. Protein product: CASGRGAYEQYF.

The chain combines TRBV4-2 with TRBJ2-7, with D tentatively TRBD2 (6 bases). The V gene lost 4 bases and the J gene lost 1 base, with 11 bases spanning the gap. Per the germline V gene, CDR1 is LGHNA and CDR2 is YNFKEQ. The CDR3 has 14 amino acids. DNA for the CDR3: TGTGCCAGCAGCCCGGGGGAGCAGTCCTACGAGCAGTACTTC. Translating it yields CASSPGEQSYEQYF.

The CDR3 region has the DNA TGTGCCAGCAGCCAAGAGTCGATAGCGGGAGGGACAGATACGCAGTATTTT. Its translation is CASSQESIAGGTDTQYF. V usage is TRBV4-2 and J usage is TRBJ2-3; TRBD2 matches 11 bases. From germline, CDR1 is LGHNA and CDR2 YNFKEQ. With V trimmed by 0 bases and J by 3 bases, 5 bases remained unmatched. The CDR3 extends over 17 amino acids.

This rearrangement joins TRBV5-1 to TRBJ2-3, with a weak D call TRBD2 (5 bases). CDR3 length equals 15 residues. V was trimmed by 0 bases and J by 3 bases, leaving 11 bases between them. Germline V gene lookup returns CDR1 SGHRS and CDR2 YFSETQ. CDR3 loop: CASSLELPGTDTQYF. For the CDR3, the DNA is TGCGCCAGCAGCTTGGAACTCCCGGGAACAGATACGCAGTATTTT.

The CDR3 DNA reads TGTGCCAGCAGCCAGGGACAGGGAGGAAATTCACCCCTCCACTTT. Its translation is CASSQGQGGNSPLHF. The chain uses TRBV5-8 and TRBJ1-6, with 9 bases matching TRBD1. V shed 4 bases, J shed 7 bases, and the junction held 6 bases outside the gene matches. The CDR3 extends over 15 amino acids. Germline CDR1 SGHTS, CDR2 YDEGEE.

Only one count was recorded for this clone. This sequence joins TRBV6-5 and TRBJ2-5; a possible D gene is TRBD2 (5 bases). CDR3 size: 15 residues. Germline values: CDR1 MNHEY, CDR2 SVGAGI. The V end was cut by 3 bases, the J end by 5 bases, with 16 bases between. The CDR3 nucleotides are TGTGCCAGCAGTTATCCGACGGGGTTGGGTGAGACCCAGTACTTC. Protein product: CASSYPTGLGETQYF.